Below, one TCR beta chain is given with its context. Other DNA sequences in this sample translate to the same CDR3. The source of the sample is a study of blood T cell repertoires in COVID-19. Study summary: COVID-19 samples collected from the United States, Italy and Spain covered acute and convalescent phases. PBMCs, B-cell-depleted T cells, or T cells were the source of the cDNA or gDNA that made up the material.

The V end lost 4 bases, the J end lost 8 bases, and 12 bases lay between the germline ends. Germline values: CDR1 KGHSH, CDR2 LQKENI. The CDR3 extends over 14 amino acids. In assigning cohorts, the study relied on participant-reported clinical history. Recovered participants had two consecutive negative NP/OP PCR tests, healthcare professional clearance, or symptom resolution. Assay used: immunoSEQ multiplex PCR; TCRdb lists only in-frame clones, some missing. The sample records roughly 170,000 clones, around 73% being singletons. Sequencing was carried out using PBMCs or T cells enriched from blood (not recorded which). The TCR was taken from a woman aged 45-65 years who had recovered from COVID-19. This rearrangement joins TRBV18 to TRBJ1-6; D unresolved. The CDR3 DNA reads TGTGCCAGCTCACTTCTAGACCGAGATTCACCCCTCCACTTT. Translated: CASSLLDRDSPLHF.